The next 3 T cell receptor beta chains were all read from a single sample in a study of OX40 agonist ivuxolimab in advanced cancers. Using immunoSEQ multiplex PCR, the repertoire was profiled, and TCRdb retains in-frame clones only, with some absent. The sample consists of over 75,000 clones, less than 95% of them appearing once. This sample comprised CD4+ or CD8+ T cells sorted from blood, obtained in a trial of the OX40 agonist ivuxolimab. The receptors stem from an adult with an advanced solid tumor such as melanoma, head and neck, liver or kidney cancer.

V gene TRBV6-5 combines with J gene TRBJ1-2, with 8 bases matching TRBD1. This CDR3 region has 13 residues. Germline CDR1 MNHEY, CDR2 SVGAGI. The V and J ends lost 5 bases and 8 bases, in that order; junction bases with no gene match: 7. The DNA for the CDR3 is TGTGCCAGCAGTCCCACCGGGACAGGAGGCTACACCTTC. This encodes CASSPTGTGGYTF.

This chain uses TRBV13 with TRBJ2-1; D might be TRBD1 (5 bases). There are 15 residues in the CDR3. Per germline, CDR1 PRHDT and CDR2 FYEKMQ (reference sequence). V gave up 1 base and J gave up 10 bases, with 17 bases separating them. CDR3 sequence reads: CASSLARVRQEEQFF. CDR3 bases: TGTGCCAGCAGCTTAGCCAGGGTCCGTCAGGAGGAGCAGTTCTTC.

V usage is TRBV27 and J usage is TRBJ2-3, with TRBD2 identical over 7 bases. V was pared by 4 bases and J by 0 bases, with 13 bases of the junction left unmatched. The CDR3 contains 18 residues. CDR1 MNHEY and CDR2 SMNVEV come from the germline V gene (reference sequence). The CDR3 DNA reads TGTGCCAGCAGTTCCCTCAAGTGGGCGGGAGTTAGCACAGATACGCAGTATTTT. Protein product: CASSSLKWAGVSTDTQYF.